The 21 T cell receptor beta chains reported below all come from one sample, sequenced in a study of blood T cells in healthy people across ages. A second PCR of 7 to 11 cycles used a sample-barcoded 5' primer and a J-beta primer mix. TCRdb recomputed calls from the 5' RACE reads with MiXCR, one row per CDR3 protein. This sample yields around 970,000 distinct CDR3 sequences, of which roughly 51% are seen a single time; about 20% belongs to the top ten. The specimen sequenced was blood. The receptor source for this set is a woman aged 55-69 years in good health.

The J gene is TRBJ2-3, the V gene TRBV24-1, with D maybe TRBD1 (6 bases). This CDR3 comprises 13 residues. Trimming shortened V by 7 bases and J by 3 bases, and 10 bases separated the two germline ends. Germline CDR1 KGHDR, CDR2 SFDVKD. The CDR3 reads CATREGGTDTQYF. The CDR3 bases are TGTGCCACCAGAGAAGGGGGAACAGATACGCAGTATTTT.

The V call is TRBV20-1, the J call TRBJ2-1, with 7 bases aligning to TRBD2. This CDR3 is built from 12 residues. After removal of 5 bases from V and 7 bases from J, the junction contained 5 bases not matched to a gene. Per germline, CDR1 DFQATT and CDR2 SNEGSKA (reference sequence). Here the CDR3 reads CSASRAGNEQFF. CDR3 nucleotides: TGCAGTGCTTCCCGAGCGGGAAATGAGCAGTTCTTC.

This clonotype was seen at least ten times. The CDR3 here is CSYSLGYYEQYF. As DNA, the CDR3 is TGCAGTTACTCACTGGGGTACTACGAGCAGTACTTC. The chain combines TRBV29-1 with TRBJ2-7; no clear D. CDR3 length equals 12 residues. Germline values: CDR1 SQVTM, CDR2 ANQGSEA.

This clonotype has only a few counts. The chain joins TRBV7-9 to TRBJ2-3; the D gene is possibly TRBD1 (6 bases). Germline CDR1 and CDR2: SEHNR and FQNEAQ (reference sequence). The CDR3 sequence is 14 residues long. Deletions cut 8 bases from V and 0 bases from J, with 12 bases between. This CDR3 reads CASRGGASTDTQYF. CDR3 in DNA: TGTGCCAGCCGTGGGGGCGCGAGCACAGATACGCAGTATTTT.

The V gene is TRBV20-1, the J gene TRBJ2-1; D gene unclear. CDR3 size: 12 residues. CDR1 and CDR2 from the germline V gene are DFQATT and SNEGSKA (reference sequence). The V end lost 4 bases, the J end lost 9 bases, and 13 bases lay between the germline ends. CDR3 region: CSATRSMSEQFF. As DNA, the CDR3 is TGCAGTGCTACCAGGAGTATGAGTGAGCAGTTCTTC.

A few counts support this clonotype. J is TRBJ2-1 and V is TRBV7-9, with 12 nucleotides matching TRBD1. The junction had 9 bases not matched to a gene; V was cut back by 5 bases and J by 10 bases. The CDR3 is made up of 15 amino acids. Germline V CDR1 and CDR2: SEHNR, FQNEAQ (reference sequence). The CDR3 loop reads CASSQSGQGALEQFF. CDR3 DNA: TGTGCCAGCAGCCAATCGGGACAGGGGGCCCTGGAGCAGTTCTTC.

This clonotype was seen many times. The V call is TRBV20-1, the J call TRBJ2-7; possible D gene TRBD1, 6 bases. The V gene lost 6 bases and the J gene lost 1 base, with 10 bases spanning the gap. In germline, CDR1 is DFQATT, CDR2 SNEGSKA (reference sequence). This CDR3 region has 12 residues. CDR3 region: CSARQDSYEQYF. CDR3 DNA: TGCAGTGCCAGACAGGATTCCTACGAGCAGTACTTC.

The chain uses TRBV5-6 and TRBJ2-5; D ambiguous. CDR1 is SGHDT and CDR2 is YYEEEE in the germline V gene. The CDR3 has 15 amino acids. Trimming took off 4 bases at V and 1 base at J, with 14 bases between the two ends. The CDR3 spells CASSAQGETQETQYF. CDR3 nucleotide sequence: TGTGCCAGCAGCGCCCAAGGTGAAACCCAAGAGACCCAGTACTTC.

The CDR3 nucleotides read TGTGCCAGCTCACCTGCTAGCGGTCAGGGGAATGAGCAGTTCTTC. Its translation is CASSPASGQGNEQFF. This chain connects TRBV18 to TRBJ2-1, with D perhaps matching TRBD2 (7 bases). Between the trimmed V and J ends, which lost 3 bases and 7 bases, there was a span of 16 bases. The CDR3 has 15 residues. Germline loops: CDR1 KGHSH, CDR2 LQKENI.

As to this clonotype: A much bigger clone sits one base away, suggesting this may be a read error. The CDR3 sequence is CASRPYPDTQYF. The DNA for the CDR3 is TGTGCCAGCAGACCCTATCCAGATACGCAGTATTTT. The gene calls are TRBV12-3 or TRBV12-4 and TRBJ2-3; D is undetermined. The CDR3 loop spans 12 amino acids. Trimming took 6 bases from V and 4 from J, leaving 8 bases between them.

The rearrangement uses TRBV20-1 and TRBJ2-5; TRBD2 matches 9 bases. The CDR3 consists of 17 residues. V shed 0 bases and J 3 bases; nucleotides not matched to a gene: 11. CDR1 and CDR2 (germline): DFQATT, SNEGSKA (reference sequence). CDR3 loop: CSARDQFRRGGEETQYF. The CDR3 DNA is TGCAGTGCTAGAGATCAATTTCGGCGGGGGGGGGAAGAGACCCAGTACTTC.

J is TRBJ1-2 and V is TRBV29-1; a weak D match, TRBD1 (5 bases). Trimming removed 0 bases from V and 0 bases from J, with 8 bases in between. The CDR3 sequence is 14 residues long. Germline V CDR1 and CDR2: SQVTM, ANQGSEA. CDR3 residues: CSVEDGGANYGYTF. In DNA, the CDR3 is TGCAGCGTTGAAGATGGGGGGGCTAACTATGGCTACACCTTC.

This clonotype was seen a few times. CDR3 sequence reads: CASSKGQSNYGYTF. The CDR3 DNA reads TGTGCCAGCAGCAAGGGACAGAGTAACTATGGCTACACCTTC. J is TRBJ1-2 and V is TRBV7-2, with TRBD1 identical over 7 bases. Germline V CDR1 and CDR2: SGHTA, FQGNSA. V shed 5 bases and J 1 base; nucleotides not matched to a gene: 4. The CDR3 extends over 14 amino acids.

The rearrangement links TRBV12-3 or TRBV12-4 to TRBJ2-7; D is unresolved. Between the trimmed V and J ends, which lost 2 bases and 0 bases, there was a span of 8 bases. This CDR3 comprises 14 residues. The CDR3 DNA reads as TGTGCCAGCAGTTTAATGGGCAGCTCCTACGAGCAGTACTTC. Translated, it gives CASSLMGSSYEQYF.

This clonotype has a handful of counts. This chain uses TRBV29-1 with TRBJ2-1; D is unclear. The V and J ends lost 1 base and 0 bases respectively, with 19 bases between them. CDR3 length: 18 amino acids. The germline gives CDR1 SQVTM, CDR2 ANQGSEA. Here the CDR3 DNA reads TGCAGCGTTGAAGGGGTGGATGCGGAAGCCCACTCCTACAATGAGCAGTTCTTC. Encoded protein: CSVEGVDAEAHSYNEQFF.

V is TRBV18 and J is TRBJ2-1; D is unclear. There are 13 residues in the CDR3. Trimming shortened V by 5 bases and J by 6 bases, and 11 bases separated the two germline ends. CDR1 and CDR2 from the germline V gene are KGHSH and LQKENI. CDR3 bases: TGTGCCAGCTCATCCACTAACACCAATGAGCAGTTCTTC. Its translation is CASSSTNTNEQFF.

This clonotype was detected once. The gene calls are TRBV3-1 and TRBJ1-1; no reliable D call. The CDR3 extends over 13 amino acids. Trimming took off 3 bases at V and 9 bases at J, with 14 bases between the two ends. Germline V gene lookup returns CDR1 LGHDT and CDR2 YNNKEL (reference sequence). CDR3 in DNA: TGTGCCAGCAGCCAGGCCGATACAAGGCAAGCTTTCTTT. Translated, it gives CASSQADTRQAFF.

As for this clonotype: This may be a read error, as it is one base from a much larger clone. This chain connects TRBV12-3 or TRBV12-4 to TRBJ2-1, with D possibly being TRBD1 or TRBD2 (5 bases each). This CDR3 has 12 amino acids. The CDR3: CTSSLTGHEQFF. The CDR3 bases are TGTACCAGCAGTTTAACGGGACATGAGCAGTTCTTC.

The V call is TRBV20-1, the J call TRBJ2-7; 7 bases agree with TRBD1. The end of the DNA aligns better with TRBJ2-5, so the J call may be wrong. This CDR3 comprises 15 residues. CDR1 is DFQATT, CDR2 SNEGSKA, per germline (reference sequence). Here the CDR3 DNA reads TGCAGTGCCGAACCGCGACAGGGCGACCTTGAGACCCAGTACTTC. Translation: CSAEPRQGDLETQYF.

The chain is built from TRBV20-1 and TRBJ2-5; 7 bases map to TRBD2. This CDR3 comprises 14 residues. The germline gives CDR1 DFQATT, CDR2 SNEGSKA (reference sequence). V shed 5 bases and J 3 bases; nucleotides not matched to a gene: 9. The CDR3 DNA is TGCAGTGCTGCCGGGACTAAAAACGAAGAGACCCAGTACTTC. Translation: CSAAGTKNEETQYF.

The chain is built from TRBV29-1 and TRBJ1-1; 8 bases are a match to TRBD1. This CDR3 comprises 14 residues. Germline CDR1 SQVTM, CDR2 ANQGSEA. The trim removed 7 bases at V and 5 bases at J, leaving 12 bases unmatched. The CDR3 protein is CSAGQGGLGTEAFF. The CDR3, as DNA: TGCAGCGCCGGACAGGGAGGCTTGGGTACTGAAGCTTTCTTT.